A single sample gave rise to the 30 T cell receptor beta chains below, sequenced in a study of blood T cell repertoires in COVID-19. The table came from immunoSEQ multiplex PCR; TCRdb's copy has only in-frame clones and leaves some out. The repertoire holds some 220,000 clones, with 85% to 90% as singletons. Sequencing was carried out using PBMCs or T cells enriched from blood (not recorded which). The receptors here all came from a woman aged 18 to 35 in a cohort exposed to, infected with or recovered from COVID-19 (not recorded which).

The CDR3 reads CASSQLQGRGTGELFF. The CDR3 nucleotides are TGTGCCAGCAGCCAGTTACAGGGAAGGGGAACCGGGGAGCTGTTTTTT. This chain connects TRBV7-9 to TRBJ2-2; perhaps TRBD1 as D (6 bases). Germline lookup yields CDR1 SEHNR and CDR2 FQNEAQ (reference sequence). The V gene lost 5 bases and the J gene lost 5 bases, with 18 bases spanning the gap. This CDR3 comprises 16 residues. Supplemented by reference TRBV7-9 and TRBJ2-2, the full variable domain reads DTGVSQNPRHKITKRGQNVTFRCDPISEHNRLYWYRQTLGQGPEFLTYFQNEAQLEKSRLLSDRFSAERPKGSFSTLEIQRTEQGDSAMYLCASSQLQGRGTGELFFGEGSRLTVL.

The V and J genes are TRBV2 and TRBJ1-2; D is ambiguous. Trimming pared 8 bases from V and 9 bases from J, leaving 19 bases between. CDR3 length equals 13 residues. The V gene's germline CDR1 is SNHLY and CDR2 FYNNEI. DNA of the CDR3: TGTGCCAGCCCCCAGTCGGCGGCGGGAAGCTACACCTTC. Its protein is CASPQSAAGSYTF. The complete variable domain, with remaining parts taken from reference TRBV2 and TRBJ1-2, reads EPEVTQTPSHQVTQMGQEVILRCVPISNHLYFYWYRQILGQKVEFLVSFYNNEISEKSEIFDDQFSVERPDGSNFTLKIRSTKLEDSAMYFCASPQSAAGSYTFGSGTRLTVV.

V gene TRBV25-1 combines with J gene TRBJ2-7; D is possibly TRBD2 (6 bases). Germline-derived CDR1 and CDR2 are MGHDK and SYGVNS. V gave up 6 bases and J gave up 0 bases, with 12 bases separating them. This CDR3 comprises 14 residues. CDR3 in DNA: TGTGCCAGCAGCAACGGGGGTAGCTCCTACGAGCAGTACTTC. Residues: CASSNGGSSYEQYF.

The DNA for the CDR3 is TGTGCCTCCGGGGGGATCACTGAAGCTTTCTTT. Translation gives CASGGITEAFF. V gene TRBV6-5 combines with J gene TRBJ1-1; weak D call: TRBD1 (5 bases). Trimming stripped 11 bases from V and 4 bases from J, with 11 bases between. This CDR3 region has 11 residues. Germline CDR1 and CDR2: MNHEY and SVGAGI.

CDR3 loop: CASSQEGRGRGEAFF. The CDR3 coding sequence is TGCGCCAGCAGCCAAGAAGGCAGGGGGCGGGGTGAAGCTTTCTTT. The chain combines TRBV4-1 with TRBJ1-1, with 8 nucleotides matching TRBD1. Germline V gene sequence: CDR1 MGHRA, CDR2 YSYEKL. The V segment lost 0 bases and the J segment 7 bases; nucleotides outside the gene matches: 7. CDR3 length equals 15 residues.

The V and J genes are TRBV4-2 and TRBJ2-5; 15 nucleotides match TRBD2. Germline values: CDR1 LGHNA, CDR2 YNFKEQ. V lost 4 bases, J lost 2 bases, and 5 bases stayed unmatched. The length of the CDR3 is 17 residues. The CDR3 nucleotides read TGTGCCAGCAGCCCAGGGACTAGCGGGGGGAGACAAGAGACCCAGTACTTC. This encodes CASSPGTSGGRQETQYF.

V usage is TRBV11-3 and J usage is TRBJ2-1; 9 nucleotides align to TRBD2. CDR3 length: 16 residues. Germline CDR1 and CDR2: SGHNT and YENEEA. V trimming: 2 bases; J trimming: 4 bases; junction bases outside the gene matches: 6. The CDR3: CASSLRGREGYNEQFF. CDR3 bases: TGTGCCAGCAGCTTACGTGGGCGGGAGGGTTACAATGAGCAGTTCTTC.

The chain joins TRBV5-1 to TRBJ2-7; D may be TRBD1 (6 bases). V was trimmed by 3 bases and J by 6 bases, leaving 19 bases between them. CDR1 is SGHRS, CDR2 YFSETQ, per germline. The CDR3 spans 15 residues. The CDR3 sequence is CASSSQTGYKSEQYF. CDR3 DNA sequence: TGCGCCAGCAGCTCCCAAACAGGGTACAAGTCCGAGCAGTACTTC.

This chain joins TRBV5-1 and TRBJ2-5, with TRBD2 identical over 9 bases. The V and J ends lost 3 bases and 4 bases, in that order; junction bases with no gene match: 10. CDR1 and CDR2 from the germline V gene are SGHRS and YFSETQ. The CDR3 covers 16 residues. The CDR3 sequence is CASSSPASGIPETQYF. CDR3 DNA sequence: TGCGCCAGCAGCTCGCCCGCTAGCGGGATTCCAGAGACCCAGTACTTC.

This clone was found a few times. The chain couples TRBV5-6 to TRBJ1-5, with a tentative D call TRBD1 (6 bases). The CDR3 is 14 amino acids. CDR1 is SGHDT, CDR2 YYEEEE, per germline. Trimming removed 2 bases at V and 4 bases at J, with 10 bases between. The CDR3 nucleotides read TGTGCCAGCAGCTTCGGGACACCTAATCAGCCCCAGCATTTT. Encoded protein: CASSFGTPNQPQHF. Filled out from reference TRBV5-6 and TRBJ1-5, the complete variable domain reads DAGVTQSPTHLIKTRGQQVTLRCSPKSGHDTVSWYQQALGQGPQFIFQYYEEEERQRGNFPDRFSGHQFPNYSSELNVNALLLGDSALYLCASSFGTPNQPQHFGDGTRLSIL.

J is TRBJ1-3 and V is TRBV7-3; 7 bases agree with TRBD1. J gave up 2 bases and V 5 bases, and 15 bases lay outside the gene matches. Per the germline V gene, CDR1 is SGHTA and CDR2 is FQGTGA. CDR3 length equals 18 residues. As DNA, the CDR3 is TGTGCCAGCAGCGCCAACCCTCCGGGACAGAATCCTGGAAACACCATATATTTT. Protein product: CASSANPPGQNPGNTIYF.

CDR3 bases: TGTGCCAGCACAGCGGGATCTGGGGCCAACGTCCTGACTTTC. The encoded protein is CASTAGSGANVLTF. This rearrangement joins TRBV27 to TRBJ2-6, with TRBD2 matching over 7 bases. Per the germline V gene, CDR1 is MNHEY and CDR2 is SMNVEV (reference sequence). The CDR3 extends over 14 amino acids. Unmatched junction bases numbered 1, after V lost 7 bases and J lost 1 base.

The J gene is TRBJ2-3, the V gene TRBV18; TRBD2 aligns across 12 bases. Germline CDR1 is KGHSH and CDR2 is LQKENI. The CDR3 extends over 15 amino acids. V dropped 6 bases and J dropped 3; count of bases not matched to a gene: 4. The CDR3 nucleotides are TGTGCCAGCTCCCGACTAGCGGGGGCTACAGATACGCAGTATTTT. It codes for CASSRLAGATDTQYF.

V gene TRBV5-5 combines with J gene TRBJ1-4; 9 nucleotides match TRBD1. The germline V gene encodes CDR1 SGHKS and CDR2 YYEKEE (reference sequence). The CDR3 covers 15 residues. The V gene end was trimmed by 3 bases and the J gene end by 5 bases; junction bases not matched to a gene: 5. The CDR3 DNA follows: TGTGCCAGCAGCTATTGGGACAGGGAGAATGAAAAACTGTTTTTT. Residues: CASSYWDRENEKLFF. The variable domain in full, with the rest retrieved from reference TRBV5-5 and TRBJ1-4, is DAGVTQSPTHLIKTRGQQVTLRCSPISGHKSVSWYQQVLGQGPQFIFQYYEKEERGRGNFPDRFSARQFPNYSSELNVNALLLGDSALYLCASSYWDRENEKLFFGSGTQLSVL.

This sequence joins TRBV5-6 and TRBJ1-2, with a weak D call TRBD1 (6 bases). The V and J ends lost 0 bases and 5 bases respectively, with 14 bases between them. Looked up from germline, CDR1 is SGHDT and CDR2 is YYEEEE. This CDR3 is built from 15 residues. The CDR3 DNA follows: TGTGCCAGCAGCTTGGTGTTCAGGGGCCAGTATGGCTACACCTTC. Translating gives CASSLVFRGQYGYTF.

The V and J genes are TRBV3-1 (or the pseudogene TRBV3-2) and TRBJ1-1, with D tentatively TRBD1 (6 bases). The germline gives CDR1 LGHDT, CDR2 YNNKEL (reference sequence). The germline V and J ends were trimmed by 6 bases and 3 bases, with 14 bases remaining between them. The CDR3 extends over 14 amino acids. The CDR3 bases are TGTGCCAGCAGACACAGGGCGTCGGACACTGAAGCTTTCTTT. Encoded protein: CASRHRASDTEAFF.

The chain combines TRBV2 with TRBJ1-1; tentatively, D is TRBD1 (5 bases). The germline gives CDR1 SNHLY, CDR2 FYNNEI. Between the trimmed V and J ends, which lost 4 bases and 7 bases, there was a span of 16 bases. The CDR3 covers 14 residues. The CDR3 here is CASSVPGRGVEAFF. The CDR3 nucleotides read TGTGCCAGCAGTGTACCAGGTCGGGGGGTTGAAGCTTTCTTT.

This clone was seen a few times. The rearrangement uses TRBV4-2 and TRBJ2-1, with a possible D match to TRBD2 (5 bases). Per germline, CDR1 LGHNA and CDR2 YNFKEQ. Trimming removed 3 bases at V and 14 bases at J, with 20 bases between. The CDR3 length is 14 residues. The CDR3: CASSQEEWPDRKFF. DNA for the CDR3: TGTGCCAGCAGCCAGGAGGAATGGCCGGACCGAAAGTTCTTC.

This clone was seen a handful of times. The chain is built from TRBV28 and TRBJ1-2; no clear D gene. V gave up 5 bases and J gave up 8 bases, with 15 bases separating them. Germline CDR1 and CDR2: MDHEN and SYDVKM. The CDR3 is made up of 13 amino acids. The CDR3 nucleotides are TGTGCCAGCAGTCCCTTTCAGAGGGAGGGCTACACCTTC. It specifies CASSPFQREGYTF.

The CDR3 protein is CASSLSHNDYEQYF. DNA for the CDR3: TGTGCCAGCAGCTTATCGCACAATGACTACGAGCAGTACTTC. The rearrangement uses TRBV11-3 and TRBJ2-7; D not resolved. Germline CDR1 SGHNT, CDR2 YENEEA. CDR3 length: 14 amino acids. V was trimmed by 2 bases and J by 3 bases, leaving 11 bases between them.

V usage is TRBV7-9 and J usage is TRBJ2-1, with 10 bases aligning to TRBD1. V lost 2 bases to trimming and J lost 9 bases; unmatched junction nucleotides: 4. The length of the CDR3 is 14 residues. CDR1 is SEHNR, CDR2 FQNEAQ, per germline (reference sequence). CDR3 coding DNA: TGTGCCAGCAGCTTAATCCGACAGGGGGCTGAGCAGTTCTTC. Translated, it gives CASSLIRQGAEQFF.

The genes are TRBV7-8 and TRBJ2-2, with TRBD2 as a possible D gene (5 bases). This CDR3 has 14 amino acids. Germline V gives CDR1 SGHVS, CDR2 FQNEAQ. Trimming removed 1 base at V and 5 bases at J, with 8 bases between. The CDR3 loop is CASSLDGETGELFF. The CDR3, as DNA: TGTGCCAGCAGCTTAGATGGGGAGACCGGGGAGCTGTTTTTT.

At least ten counts were recorded for this clone. The chain combines TRBV6-5 with TRBJ2-3, with 9 nucleotides matching TRBD2. Trimming took 7 bases from V and 1 from J; bases not matched to a gene: 3. CDR3 size: 14 residues. The germline V gene encodes CDR1 MNHEY and CDR2 SVGAGI. The CDR3 is CASMKRGGTDTQYF. CDR3 sequence (DNA): TGTGCCAGCATGAAGCGGGGGGGCACAGATACGCAGTATTTT.

The chain is built from TRBV5-4 and TRBJ2-7, with TRBD2 as a possible D gene (6 bases). Germline CDR1 SGHNT, CDR2 YYREEE (reference sequence). Trimming pared 4 bases from V and 3 bases from J, leaving 17 bases between. The CDR3 consists of 15 residues. The CDR3 DNA reads TGTGCCAGCAGCCAAGGGTGGGAGGCTGTCTACGAGCAGTACTTC. Protein: CASSQGWEAVYEQYF.

The rearrangement links TRBV14 to TRBJ2-3; tentatively, D is TRBD2 (6 bases). Germline V CDR1 and CDR2: SGHDN, FVKESK. This CDR3 comprises 14 residues. The V end lost 1 base, the J end lost 4 bases, and 9 bases lay between the germline ends. CDR3 sequence: CASSQGRGPDTQYF. CDR3 DNA sequence: TGTGCCAGCAGCCAAGGGAGGGGACCAGATACGCAGTATTTT.

This rearrangement joins TRBV18 to TRBJ2-5; 10 bases map to TRBD1. The V and J ends lost 0 bases and 2 bases, in that order; junction bases with no gene match: 6. The CDR3 totals 17 residues. Germline V gives CDR1 KGHSH, CDR2 LQKENI. The CDR3 sequence is CASSPPRTGGWQETQYF. The CDR3 DNA follows: TGTGCCAGCTCACCACCCAGGACAGGGGGTTGGCAAGAGACCCAGTACTTC.

This clone was observed a few times. The chain carries TRBV5-1 and TRBJ2-6; D uncertain. Germline loops: CDR1 SGHRS, CDR2 YFSETQ. Between the trimmed V and J ends, which lost 4 bases and 1 base, there was a span of 9 bases. The CDR3 sequence is 15 residues long. CDR3 amino acids: CASSRSGSGANVLTF. The CDR3 DNA follows: TGCGCCAGCAGCCGTTCGGGTTCTGGGGCCAACGTCCTGACTTTC.

The CDR3 is CASSSQTGVNEKLFF. CDR3 bases: TGTGCCAGCAGCTCCCAGACAGGCGTCAATGAAAAACTGTTTTTT. The J gene is TRBJ1-4, the V gene TRBV5-5; possibly TRBD1 for D (6 bases). Looked up from germline, CDR1 is SGHKS and CDR2 is YYEKEE (reference sequence). V lost 3 bases, J lost 5 bases, and 14 bases lay in between. The CDR3 is 15 amino acids.

This sequence joins TRBV13 and TRBJ2-5, with D unresolved. This CDR3 is built from 14 residues. V was clipped by 1 base and J by 1 base, with 7 bases between them. The germline V gene has CDR1 PRHDT and CDR2 FYEKMQ (reference sequence). CDR3 amino acids: CASSLEPGQETQYF. In DNA, the CDR3 is TGTGCCAGCAGCTTAGAACCAGGCCAAGAGACCCAGTACTTC.

The chain uses TRBV28 and TRBJ2-5; D ambiguous. Trimming removed 3 bases at V and 5 bases at J, with 13 bases between. Germline V gene data show CDR1 as MDHEN and CDR2 as SYDVKM. The CDR3 sequence is 14 residues long. CDR3 protein: CASSFSPVRETQYF. The CDR3 bases are TGTGCCAGCAGTTTTAGTCCGGTCCGGGAGACCCAGTACTTC.